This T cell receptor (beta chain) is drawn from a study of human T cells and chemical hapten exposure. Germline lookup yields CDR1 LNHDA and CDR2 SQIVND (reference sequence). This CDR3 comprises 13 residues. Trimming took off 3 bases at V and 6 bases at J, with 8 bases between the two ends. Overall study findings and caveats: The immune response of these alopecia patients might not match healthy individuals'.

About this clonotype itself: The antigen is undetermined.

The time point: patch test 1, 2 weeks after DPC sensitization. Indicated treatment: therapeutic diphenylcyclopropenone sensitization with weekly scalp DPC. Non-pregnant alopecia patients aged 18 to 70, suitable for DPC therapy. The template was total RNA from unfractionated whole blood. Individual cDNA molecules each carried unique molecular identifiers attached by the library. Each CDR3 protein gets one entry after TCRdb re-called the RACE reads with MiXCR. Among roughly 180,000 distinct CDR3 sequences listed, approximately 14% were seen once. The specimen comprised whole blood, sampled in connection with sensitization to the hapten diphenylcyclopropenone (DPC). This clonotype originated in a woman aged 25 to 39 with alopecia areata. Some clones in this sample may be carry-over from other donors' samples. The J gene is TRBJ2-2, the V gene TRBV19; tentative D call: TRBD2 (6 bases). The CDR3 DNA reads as TGTGCCAGTAGTATTGCGGGGTCCGGGGAGCTGTTTTTT. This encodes CASSIAGSGELFF.